These 4 T cell receptor beta chains came from one sample sequenced in a study of human T cells and chemical hapten exposure. Time point in this sample: pre-sensitization, week 0. Treatment in this sample: therapeutic diphenylcyclopropenone sensitization with weekly scalp DPC. TCRdb re-derived calls from the RACE reads in MiXCR, one entry per CDR3 protein. The profile covers approximately 400,000 distinct CDR3 sequences, with 4.5% to 6% appearing a single time and around 2.6% taken by the ten largest. Material: whole blood, obtained in connection with sensitization to the hapten diphenylcyclopropenone (DPC). All receptors come from a woman aged 50 to 60 with alopecia areata. Some clones in this sample may be carry-over from other donors' samples.

The table lists this clonotype with many counts. The rearrangement uses TRBV20-1 and TRBJ2-3; D gene uncertain. The CDR3 contains 13 residues. With 3 bases removed from V and 5 bases from J, the gap between germline ends came to 12 bases. Germline-derived CDR1 and CDR2 are DFQATT and SNEGSKA (reference sequence). The CDR3 DNA sequence: TGCAGTGCTAGGATCAGGCTCAGAGATACGCAGTATTTT. Residues: CSARIRLRDTQYF.

Ten or more counts support this clonotype. In DNA, the CDR3 is TGCAGCGGGGGACACAACACTGAAGCTTTCTTT. Its translation is CSGGHNTEAFF. The chain carries TRBV29-1 and TRBJ1-1, with a tentative D call TRBD1 (6 bases). Per the germline V gene, CDR1 is SQVTM and CDR2 is ANQGSEA. The V end lost 7 bases, the J end lost 2 bases, and 8 bases lay between the germline ends. This CDR3 spans 11 amino acids.

This clonotype was picked up many times. The chain employs TRBV6-5 and TRBJ2-5; perhaps D is TRBD1 or TRBD2 (5 bases each). The CDR3 totals 14 residues. The ends were cut back, 4 bases at V and 4 bases at J, with 13 bases in the middle. Germline V lookup: CDR1 MNHEY, CDR2 SVGAGI. The CDR3 DNA follows: TGTGCCAGCAGTTCCGGAGGTGGGGGAGAGACCCAGTACTTC. This translates into CASSSGGGGETQYF.

The table lists this clonotype with a few counts. V is TRBV28 and J is TRBJ1-1; D is uncertain. The CDR3 sequence is 13 residues long. Germline CDR1 and CDR2: MDHEN and SYDVKM. The V end lost 2 bases, the J end lost 4 bases, and 8 bases lay between the germline ends. The CDR3 bases are TGTGCCAGCAGTTTAACAGACCCCACTGAAGCTTTCTTT. Translation gives CASSLTDPTEAFF.